This TCR beta chain was identified in a study of cytomegalovirus exposure and HLA in healthy donors. Study-wide points: The study carried out a later analysis of TCR beta sequences. It associated some 18,000 of them with specific HLA alleles at a false discovery rate of 0.05. One later analysis reportedly identified an Asian-associated ancestry cluster that showed fewer N-insertions than the roughly 640-donor mean. Indistinguishable V segments such as TRBV6-2 and TRBV6-3 were excluded. V- and J-gene trimming in TCR beta was tied to a missense DCLRE1C variant by an analysis performed later.

Germline loops: CDR1 GTSNPN, CDR2 SVGIG (reference sequence). This CDR3 contains 15 residues. Between the trimmed V and J ends, which lost 3 bases and 11 bases, there was a span of 25 bases. Amplification used 60 Vbeta primers and 13 Jbeta primers. Libraries were prepared by immunoSEQ multiplex PCR; TCRdb keeps only in-frame clonotypes and omits some of them. Among more than 95,000 clones listed, around 80% were seen once. Comment on this clone: No antigen is known for it.

This receptor was taken from a male donor in good health and CMV-seronegative. Sequenced: PBMCs. The genes are TRBV30 and TRBJ1-1, with D possibly TRBD1 on 6 matching bases. The CDR3 DNA is TGTGCCTGGAGCCCCCCCGGGACACCGGGCCTTTGGGCTTTCTTT. Translation: CAWSPPGTPGLWAFF. Based on the CDR3 plus reference TRBV30 and TRBJ1-1, the full variable domain is SQTIHQWPATLVQPVGSPLSLECTVEGTSNPNLYWYRQAAGRGLQLLFYSVGIGQISSEVPQNLSASRPQDRQFILSSKKLLLSDSGFYLCAWSPPGTPGLWAFFGQGTRLTVV.